A single sample gave rise to the 23 T cell receptor beta chains below, sequenced in a study of control samples from healthy donors and cancer patients. The assay was immunoSEQ multiplex PCR, and TCRdb's table has in-frame clones only and misses some. The sample lists some 87,000 clones; roughly 82% were seen once. The specimen sequenced was PBMCs. The source of these receptors is a man aged 60 to 69 with head and neck cancer.

This chain connects TRBV19 to TRBJ1-5; the D is unclear. V lost 5 bases to trimming and J lost 4 bases, with 12 bases between them. Germline V lookup: CDR1 LNHDA, CDR2 SQIVND (reference sequence). The CDR3 contains 14 residues. The CDR3 DNA is TGTGCCAGTAGTGCTTGGACGGGGAATCAGCCCCAGCATTTT. It specifies CASSAWTGNQPQHF.

The chain carries TRBV21-1 and TRBJ2-3; the DNA was not compared with TRBD2, the D call given in the table. TRBV21-1 is tagged as a pseudogene. This CDR3 region has 14 residues. The CDR3 region is CASSKKSGTDTQYF. The CDR3 DNA reads as TGTGCCAGCAGCAAAAAAAGCGGCACAGATACGCAGTATTTT.

V is TRBV9 and J is TRBJ2-7; 14 bases map to TRBD2. The germline V gene encodes CDR1 SGDLS and CDR2 YYNGEE. CDR3 size: 19 residues. V was pared by 0 bases and J by 4 bases, with 12 bases of the junction left unmatched. DNA for the CDR3: TGTGCCAGCAGCGTAGTTGGGACTAGCGGGAGACTCAAAGCTTACGAGCAGTACTTC. Encoded protein: CASSVVGTSGRLKAYEQYF.

V and J are TRBV6-1 and TRBJ2-3; D possibly corresponds to TRBD2 (6 bases). In germline, CDR1 is MNHNS, CDR2 SASEGT. The V end was cut by 0 bases, the J end by 4 bases, with 11 bases between. The CDR3 length is 15 residues. DNA of the CDR3: TGTGCCAGCAGTGAAGCGCTCCCTAGCGCAGATACGCAGTATTTT. As protein: CASSEALPSADTQYF.

This clone was picked up one time. V gene TRBV20-1 combines with J gene TRBJ2-1; D is possibly TRBD2 (6 bases). Germline V gene lookup returns CDR1 DFQATT and CDR2 SNEGSKA (reference sequence). V lost 3 bases and J 7 bases, leaving 16 bases between the germline ends. The CDR3 totals 14 residues. The chain's CDR3 is CSASPDGRRNEQFF. CDR3 in DNA: TGCAGTGCTAGTCCCGACGGGAGAAGGAATGAGCAGTTCTTC.

V usage is TRBV28 and J usage is TRBJ2-1; D not certain. The germline gives CDR1 MDHEN, CDR2 SYDVKM. V was clipped by 7 bases and J by 9 bases, with 22 bases between them. This CDR3 is built from 15 residues. CDR3 sequence (DNA): TGTGCCAGCACCCTGAACCCCGACCCTCGCTTTGAGCAGTTCTTC. It translates to CASTLNPDPRFEQFF.

J is TRBJ1-3 and V is TRBV4-2; unclear D gene. From germline, CDR1 is LGHNA and CDR2 YNFKEQ. The germline V and J ends were trimmed by 0 bases and 3 bases, with 0 bases remaining between them. The length of the CDR3 is 12 residues. For the CDR3, the DNA is TGTGCCAGCAGCCAAGATGGAAACACCATATATTTT. The encoded protein is CASSQDGNTIYF.

V is TRBV28 and J is TRBJ1-4, with D uncertain. The length of the CDR3 is 12 residues. Trimming cost V 3 bases and J 6 bases, with 5 bases left between them. Germline V gene lookup returns CDR1 MDHEN and CDR2 SYDVKM. The CDR3 protein is CASSLRDEKLFF. In nucleotides, the CDR3 is TGTGCCAGCAGTTTGCGGGATGAAAAACTGTTTTTT.

The V call is TRBV24-1, the J call TRBJ2-3; 8 nucleotides match TRBD2. The CDR3 contains 16 residues. Looked up from germline, CDR1 is KGHDR and CDR2 is SFDVKD. The ends lost 3 bases at V and 6 bases at J; junction bases unmatched: 10. CDR3 sequence reads: CATSDAPGLGMDTQYF. Written as DNA, the CDR3 is TGTGCCACCAGTGATGCTCCGGGACTAGGGATGGATACGCAGTATTTT.

This clone has only a few counts. The rearrangement uses TRBV6-6 and TRBJ2-1; 10 bases agree with TRBD2. The CDR3 sequence is 15 residues long. Germline lookup yields CDR1 MNHNY and CDR2 SVGAGI (reference sequence). Trimming removed 5 bases from V and 4 bases from J; junction bases left unmatched: 5. This chain's CDR3 is CASSPLSGRYNEQFF. Here the CDR3 DNA reads TGTGCCAGCAGTCCCCTTAGCGGGAGGTACAATGAGCAGTTCTTC.

This chain connects TRBV3-1 (or the pseudogene TRBV3-2) to TRBJ2-5; 7 nucleotides align to TRBD2. This CDR3 spans 13 amino acids. The junction had 13 bases not matched to a gene; V was cut back by 8 bases and J by 10 bases. Germline CDR1 is LGHDT and CDR2 is YNNKEL (reference sequence). The CDR3 reads CASLHTKGRGQYF. CDR3 DNA sequence: TGTGCCAGCCTTCATACCAAGGGGAGGGGCCAGTACTTC.

This chain uses TRBV7-6 with TRBJ2-1, with 12 bases identical to TRBD2. The V segment lost 0 bases and the J segment 4 bases; nucleotides outside the gene matches: 1. The CDR3 is 16 residues long. Germline V gene sequence: CDR1 SGHVS, CDR2 FNYEAQ. The CDR3 region has the DNA TGTGCCAGCAGCTTAGCCGGGACTAGCGGGTACAATGAGCAGTTCTTC. Translated: CASSLAGTSGYNEQFF.

Points on this clone: Other DNA variants within this sample encode the same CDR3. For the CDR3, the DNA is TGTGCCAGCAGTCTAGGTGGAGGGAATCAGCCCCAGCATTTT. Its translation is CASSLGGGNQPQHF. The rearrangement joins TRBV28 to TRBJ1-5, with D unclear. The CDR3 is made up of 14 amino acids. V lost 5 bases to trimming and J lost 4 bases, with 12 bases between them. CDR1 and CDR2 (germline): MDHEN, SYDVKM. Looking up the rest from reference TRBV28 and TRBJ1-5 gives the full variable domain: DVKVTQSSRYLVKRTGEKVFLECVQDMDHENMFWYRQDPGLGLRLIYFSYDVKMKEKGDIPEGYSVSREKKERFSLILESASTNQTSMYLCASSLGGGNQPQHFGDGTRLSIL.

The sample holds a few counts of this clone. This chain connects TRBV11-2 to TRBJ2-5; D gene uncertain. Trimming cost V 0 bases and J 5 bases, with 13 bases left between them. Germline V gene lookup returns CDR1 SGHAT and CDR2 FQNNGV. The CDR3 spans 15 residues. CDR3 in DNA: TGTGCCAGCAGCTTAGACCCTAGGGTTGGGGAGACCCAGTACTTC. Its protein is CASSLDPRVGETQYF. The full variable domain, in which reference TRBV11-2 and TRBJ2-5 provide the parts outside the CDR3, is EAGVAQSPRYKIIEKRQSVAFWCNPISGHATLYWYQQILGQGPKLLIQFQNNGVVDDSQLPKDRFSAERLKGVDSTLKIQPAKLEDSAVYLCASSLDPRVGETQYFGPGTRLLVL.

The CDR3 reads CASSSPRSGGRAHEQYF. The CDR3 DNA sequence: TGTGCCAGCAGCTCCCCTCGATCGGGCGGGAGGGCCCACGAGCAGTACTTC. J is TRBJ2-7 and V is TRBV7-9, with 9 positions matching TRBD2. V dropped 4 bases and J dropped 5; count of bases not matched to a gene: 15. Germline lookup yields CDR1 SEHNR and CDR2 FQNEAQ (reference sequence). The CDR3 has 17 amino acids.

This chain joins TRBV7-2 and TRBJ2-3; TRBD2 aligns across 8 bases. V dropped 6 bases and J dropped 5; count of bases not matched to a gene: 7. The CDR3 spans 14 residues. Germline CDR1 SGHTA, CDR2 FQGNSA. This chain's CDR3 is CASSPGGVIDTQYF. The CDR3 DNA follows: TGTGCCAGCAGTCCGGGAGGGGTTATAGATACGCAGTATTTT. Based on the CDR3 plus reference TRBV7-2 and TRBJ2-3, the full variable domain is GAGVSQSPSNKVTEKGKDVELRCDPISGHTALYWYRQSLGQGLEFLIYFQGNSAPDKSGLPSDRFSAERTGGSVSTLTIQRTQQEDSAVYLCASSPGGVIDTQYFGPGTRLTVL.

This chain uses TRBV30 with TRBJ2-4; perhaps TRBD2 as D (5 bases). The length of the CDR3 is 13 residues. Germline values: CDR1 GTSNPN, CDR2 SVGIG (reference sequence). Trimming removed 0 bases at V and 6 bases at J, with 9 bases between. Here the CDR3 reads CAWSVRGLNIQYF. The CDR3 coding sequence is TGTGCCTGGAGTGTACGGGGTCTAAACATTCAGTACTTC.

The chain joins TRBV25-1 to TRBJ1-1, with D possibly TRBD1 on 5 matching bases. There are 12 residues in the CDR3. CDR1 and CDR2 from the germline V gene are MGHDK and SYGVNS. Deletions cut 6 bases from V and 3 bases from J, with 8 bases between. The CDR3 protein is CASRTVDTEAFF. In DNA form, the CDR3 reads TGTGCCAGCAGGACAGTAGACACTGAAGCTTTCTTT.

The chain uses TRBV30 and TRBJ1-5; tentative D call: TRBD1 (5 bases). V was trimmed by 3 bases and J by 6 bases, leaving 12 bases between them. CDR1 and CDR2 from the germline V gene are GTSNPN and SVGIG (reference sequence). This CDR3 spans 13 amino acids. CDR3 DNA: TGTGCCTGGAGCGGGACCTTACGTCAGCCCCAGCATTTT. It codes for CAWSGTLRQPQHF. Variable domain in full (rest from reference TRBV30 and TRBJ1-5): SQTIHQWPATLVQPVGSPLSLECTVEGTSNPNLYWYRQAAGRGLQLLFYSVGIGQISSEVPQNLSASRPQDRQFILSSKKLLLSDSGFYLCAWSGTLRQPQHFGDGTRLSIL.

CDR3 nucleotides: TGTGCCAGTAGCCCCGTCTGGGGGTCGGGCACCGGGGAGCTGTTTTTT. Protein product: CASSPVWGSGTGELFF. V and J are TRBV19 and TRBJ2-2; D possibly uses TRBD1 or TRBD2 (5 bases each). Trimming pared 6 bases from V and 4 bases from J, leaving 18 bases between. The CDR3 runs to 16 residues. Germline values: CDR1 LNHDA, CDR2 SQIVND (reference sequence).

The chain is built from TRBV7-9 and TRBJ2-1, with 14 bases that match TRBD2. J was trimmed by 15 bases and V by 5 bases; bases with no gene match: 6. CDR1 and CDR2 from the germline V gene are SEHNR and FQNEAQ (reference sequence). CDR3 length: 13 residues. The CDR3 region is CASSQGLAGVWFF. The CDR3 region has the DNA TGTGCCAGCAGCCAGGGACTAGCGGGAGTGTGGTTCTTC. The whole variable domain, remainder taken from reference TRBV7-9 and TRBJ2-1, is DTGVSQNPRHKITKRGQNVTFRCDPISEHNRLYWYRQTLGQGPEFLTYFQNEAQLEKSRLLSDRFSAERPKGSFSTLEIQRTEQGDSAMYLCASSQGLAGVWFFGPGTRLTVL.

V usage is TRBV7-2 and J usage is TRBJ2-1; 9 bases are a match to TRBD2. Germline V gives CDR1 SGHTA, CDR2 FQGNSA. The V segment lost 8 bases and the J segment 6 bases; nucleotides outside the gene matches: 5. The CDR3 has 13 amino acids. Here the CDR3 DNA reads TGTGCCAGCCAGGTAGCGGGAGTCAATGAGCAGTTCTTC. As protein: CASQVAGVNEQFF.

CDR3 DNA: TGTGCCAGCAGTTCCCGGACTAGCGGGAGTAAAGAGACCCAGTACTTC. Its protein product is CASSSRTSGSKETQYF. The chain joins TRBV2 to TRBJ2-5; 13 nucleotides line up with TRBD2. V gave up 5 bases and J gave up 3 bases; unmatched junction bases: 6. Germline CDR1 SNHLY, CDR2 FYNNEI. This CDR3 is built from 16 residues.